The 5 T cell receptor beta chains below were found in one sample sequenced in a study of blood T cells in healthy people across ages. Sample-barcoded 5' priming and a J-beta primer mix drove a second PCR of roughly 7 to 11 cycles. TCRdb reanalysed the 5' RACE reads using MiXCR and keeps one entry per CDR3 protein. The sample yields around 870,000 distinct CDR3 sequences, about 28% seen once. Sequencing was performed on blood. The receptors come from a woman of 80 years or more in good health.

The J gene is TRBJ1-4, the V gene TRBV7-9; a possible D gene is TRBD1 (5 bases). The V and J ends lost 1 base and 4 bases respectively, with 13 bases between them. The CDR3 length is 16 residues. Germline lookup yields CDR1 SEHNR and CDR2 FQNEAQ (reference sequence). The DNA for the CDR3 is TGTGCCAGCAGCTTAGGCTTAGGGGACCTTAATGAAAAACTGTTTTTT. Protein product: CASSLGLGDLNEKLFF.

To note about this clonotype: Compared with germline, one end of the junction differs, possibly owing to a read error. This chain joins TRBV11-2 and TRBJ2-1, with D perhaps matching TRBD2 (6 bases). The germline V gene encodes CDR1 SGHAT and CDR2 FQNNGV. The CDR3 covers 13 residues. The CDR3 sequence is CASRTLGRNEKFF. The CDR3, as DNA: TGTGCCAGCAGAACCCTAGGGAGGAATGAGAAGTTCTTC.

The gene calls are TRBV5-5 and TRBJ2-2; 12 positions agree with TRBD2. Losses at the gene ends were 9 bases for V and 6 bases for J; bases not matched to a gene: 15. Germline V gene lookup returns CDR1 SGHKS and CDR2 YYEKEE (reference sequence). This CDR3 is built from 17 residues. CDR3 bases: TGTGCCACCCAAGCTAGTGCTAGCGGGGGGGCCGCCGGGGAGCTGTTTTTT. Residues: CATQASASGGAAGELFF.

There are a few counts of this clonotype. The CDR3 nucleotides are TGTGCCAGCAGCGTAGCGGGGGGGGCGCAGTACACCGGGGAGCTGTTTTTT. This sequence encodes CASSVAGGAQYTGELFF. The V and J genes are TRBV9 and TRBJ2-2; 8 nucleotides match TRBD2. V gave up 0 bases and J gave up 3 bases; unmatched junction bases: 7. CDR3 length: 17 amino acids. The germline gives CDR1 SGDLS, CDR2 YYNGEE.

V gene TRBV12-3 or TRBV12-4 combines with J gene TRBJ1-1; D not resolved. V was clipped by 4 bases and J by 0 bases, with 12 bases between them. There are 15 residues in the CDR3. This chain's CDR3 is CASSSVRILNTEAFF. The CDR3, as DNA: TGTGCCAGCAGTTCCGTCCGAATCCTGAACACTGAAGCTTTCTTT.